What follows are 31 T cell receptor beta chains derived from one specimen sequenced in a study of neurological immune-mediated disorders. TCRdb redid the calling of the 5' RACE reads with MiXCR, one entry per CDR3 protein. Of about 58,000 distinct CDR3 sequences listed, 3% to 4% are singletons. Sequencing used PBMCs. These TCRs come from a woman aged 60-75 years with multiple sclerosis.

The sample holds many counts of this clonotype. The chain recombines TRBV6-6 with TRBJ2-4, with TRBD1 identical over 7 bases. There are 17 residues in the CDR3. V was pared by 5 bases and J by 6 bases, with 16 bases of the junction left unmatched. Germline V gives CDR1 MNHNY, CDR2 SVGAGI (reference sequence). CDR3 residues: CASSHGRQGRMGNIQYF. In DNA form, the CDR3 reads TGTGCCAGCAGTCACGGACGACAGGGTCGAATGGGAAACATTCAGTACTTC.

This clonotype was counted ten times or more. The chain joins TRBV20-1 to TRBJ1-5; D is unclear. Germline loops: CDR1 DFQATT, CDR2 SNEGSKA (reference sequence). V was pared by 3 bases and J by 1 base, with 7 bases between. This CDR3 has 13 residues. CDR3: CSASGTSNQPQHF. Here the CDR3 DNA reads TGCAGTGCTAGTGGAACAAGCAATCAGCCCCAGCATTTT.

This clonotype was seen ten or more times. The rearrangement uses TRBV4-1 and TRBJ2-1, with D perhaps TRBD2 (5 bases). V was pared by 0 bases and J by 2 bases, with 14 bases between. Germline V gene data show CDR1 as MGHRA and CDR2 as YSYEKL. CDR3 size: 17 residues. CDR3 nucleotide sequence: TGCGCCAGCAGCCAAGAAGGGAGAGGGTTCGCCTACAATGAGCAGTTCTTC. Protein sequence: CASSQEGRGFAYNEQFF.

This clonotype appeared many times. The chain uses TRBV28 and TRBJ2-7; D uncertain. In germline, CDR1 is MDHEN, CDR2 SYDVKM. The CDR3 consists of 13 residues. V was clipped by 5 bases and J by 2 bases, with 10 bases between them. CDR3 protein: CASSNRVTYEQYF. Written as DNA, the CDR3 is TGTGCCAGCAGTAACCGTGTCACCTACGAGCAGTACTTC.

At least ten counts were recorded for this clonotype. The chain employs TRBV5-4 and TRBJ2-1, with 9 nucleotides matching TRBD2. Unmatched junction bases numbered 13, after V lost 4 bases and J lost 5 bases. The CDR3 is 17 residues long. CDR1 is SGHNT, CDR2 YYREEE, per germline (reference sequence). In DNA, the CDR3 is TGTGCCAGCAGCCTAATAACCGGGACTAGCTTACACAATGAGCAGTTCTTC. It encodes CASSLITGTSLHNEQFF.

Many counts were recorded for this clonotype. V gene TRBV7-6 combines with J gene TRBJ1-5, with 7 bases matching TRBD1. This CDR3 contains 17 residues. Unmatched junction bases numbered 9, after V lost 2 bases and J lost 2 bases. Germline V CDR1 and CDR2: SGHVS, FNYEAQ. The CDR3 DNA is TGTGCCAGCAGCTTACTCCCAGGGGGAGAGGGCAATCAGCCCCAGCATTTT. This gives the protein CASSLLPGGEGNQPQHF.

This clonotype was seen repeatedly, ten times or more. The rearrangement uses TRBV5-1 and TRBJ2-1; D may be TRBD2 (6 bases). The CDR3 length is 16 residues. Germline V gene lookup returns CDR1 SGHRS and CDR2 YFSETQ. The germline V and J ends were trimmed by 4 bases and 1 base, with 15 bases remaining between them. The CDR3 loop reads CASSRLISGSYNEQFF. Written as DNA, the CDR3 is TGCGCCAGCAGCAGACTAATAAGCGGGTCCTACAATGAGCAGTTCTTC.

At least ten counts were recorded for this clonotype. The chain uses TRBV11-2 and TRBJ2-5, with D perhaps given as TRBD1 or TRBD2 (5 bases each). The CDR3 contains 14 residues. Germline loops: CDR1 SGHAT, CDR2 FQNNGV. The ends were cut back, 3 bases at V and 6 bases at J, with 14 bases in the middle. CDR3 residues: CASSFLGVGQTQYF. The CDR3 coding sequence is TGTGCCAGCAGCTTCTTGGGGGTAGGGCAGACCCAGTACTTC.

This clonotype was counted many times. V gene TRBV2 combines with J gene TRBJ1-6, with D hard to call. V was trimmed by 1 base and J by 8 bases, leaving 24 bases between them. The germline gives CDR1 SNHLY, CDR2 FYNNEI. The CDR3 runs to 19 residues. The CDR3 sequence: CASSEGEGQISTWDSPLHF. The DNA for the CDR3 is TGTGCCAGCAGTGAAGGGGAGGGCCAGATCTCCACCTGGGATTCACCCCTCCACTTT.

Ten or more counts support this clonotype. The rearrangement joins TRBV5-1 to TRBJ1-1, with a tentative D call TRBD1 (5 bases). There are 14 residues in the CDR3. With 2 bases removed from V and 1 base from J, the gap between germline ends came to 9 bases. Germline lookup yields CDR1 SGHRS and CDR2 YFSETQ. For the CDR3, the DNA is TGCGCCAGCAGCTTTGGGGGGAGGAACACTGAAGCTTTCTTT. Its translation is CASSFGGRNTEAFF.

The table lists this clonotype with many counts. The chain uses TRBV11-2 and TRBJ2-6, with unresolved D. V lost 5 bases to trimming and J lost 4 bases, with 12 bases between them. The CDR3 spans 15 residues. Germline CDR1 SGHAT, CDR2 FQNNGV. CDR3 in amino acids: CASSRRLGGANVLTF. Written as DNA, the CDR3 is TGTGCCAGCAGCAGACGACTTGGAGGGGCCAACGTCCTGACTTTC.

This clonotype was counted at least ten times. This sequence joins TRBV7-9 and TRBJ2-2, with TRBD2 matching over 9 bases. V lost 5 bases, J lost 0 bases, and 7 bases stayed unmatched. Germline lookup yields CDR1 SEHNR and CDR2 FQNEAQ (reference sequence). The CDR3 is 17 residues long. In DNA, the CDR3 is TGTGCCAGCAGCGAGTTGACTAGCGGTCCGAACACCGGGGAGCTGTTTTTT. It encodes CASSELTSGPNTGELFF. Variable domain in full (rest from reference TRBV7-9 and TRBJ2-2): DTGVSQNPRHKITKRGQNVTFRCDPISEHNRLYWYRQTLGQGPEFLTYFQNEAQLEKSRLLSDRFSAERPKGSFSTLEIQRTEQGDSAMYLCASSELTSGPNTGELFFGEGSRLTVL.

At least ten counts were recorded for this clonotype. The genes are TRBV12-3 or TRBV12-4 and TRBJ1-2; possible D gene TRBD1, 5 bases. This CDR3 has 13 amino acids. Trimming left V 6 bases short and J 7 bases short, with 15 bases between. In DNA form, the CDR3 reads TGTGCCAGCAGCCCTACAGGCTCCGCTGGCTACACCTTC. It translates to CASSPTGSAGYTF.

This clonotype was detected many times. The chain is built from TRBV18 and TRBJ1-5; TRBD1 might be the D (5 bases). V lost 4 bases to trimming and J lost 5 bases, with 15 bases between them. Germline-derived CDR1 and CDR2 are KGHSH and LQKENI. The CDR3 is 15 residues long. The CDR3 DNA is TGTGCCAGCTCACGGGACCGCGGCTCTGATCAGCCCCAGCATTTT. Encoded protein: CASSRDRGSDQPQHF.

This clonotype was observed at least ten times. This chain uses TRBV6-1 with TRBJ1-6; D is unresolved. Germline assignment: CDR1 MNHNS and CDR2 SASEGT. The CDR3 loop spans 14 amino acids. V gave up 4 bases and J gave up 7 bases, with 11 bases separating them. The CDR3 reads CASSGDTANSPLHF. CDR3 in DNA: TGTGCCAGCAGTGGCGACACAGCCAATTCACCCCTCCACTTT.

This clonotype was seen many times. CDR3 DNA sequence: TGTGCCAGCAGCCTTTGGGGGGTGGCAGTCTACGAGCAGTACTTC. Its protein product is CASSLWGVAVYEQYF. The rearrangement joins TRBV3-1 to TRBJ2-7; possibly TRBD2 for D (6 bases). The ends were cut back, 4 bases at V and 3 bases at J, with 16 bases in the middle. CDR1 is LGHDT, CDR2 YNNKEL, per germline (reference sequence). The CDR3 is made up of 15 amino acids.

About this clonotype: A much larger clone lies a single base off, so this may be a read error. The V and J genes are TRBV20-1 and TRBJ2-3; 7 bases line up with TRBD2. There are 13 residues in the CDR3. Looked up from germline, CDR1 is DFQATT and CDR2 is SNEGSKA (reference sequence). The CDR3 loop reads CSASRTSKDKQYF. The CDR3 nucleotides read TGCAGTGCTAGTCGGACTAGTAAAGATAAGCAGTATTTT.

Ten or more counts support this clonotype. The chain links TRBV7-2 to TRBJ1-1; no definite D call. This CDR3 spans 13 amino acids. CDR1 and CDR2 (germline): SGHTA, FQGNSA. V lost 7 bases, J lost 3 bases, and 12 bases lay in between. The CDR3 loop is CASTPDYYTEAFF. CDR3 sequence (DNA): TGTGCCAGCACCCCTGACTACTACACTGAAGCTTTCTTT. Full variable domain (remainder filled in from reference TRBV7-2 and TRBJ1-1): GAGVSQSPSNKVTEKGKDVELRCDPISGHTALYWYRQSLGQGLEFLIYFQGNSAPDKSGLPSDRFSAERTGGSVSTLTIQRTQQEDSAVYLCASTPDYYTEAFFGQGTRLTVV.

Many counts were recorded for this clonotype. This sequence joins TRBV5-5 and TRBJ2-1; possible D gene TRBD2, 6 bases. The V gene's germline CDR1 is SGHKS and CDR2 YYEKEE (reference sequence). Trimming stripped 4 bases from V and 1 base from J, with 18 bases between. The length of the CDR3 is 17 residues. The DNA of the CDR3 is TGTGCCAGCAGCCCCAGACTCCTAGCGTCATCCTACAATGAGCAGTTCTTC. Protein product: CASSPRLLASSYNEQFF.

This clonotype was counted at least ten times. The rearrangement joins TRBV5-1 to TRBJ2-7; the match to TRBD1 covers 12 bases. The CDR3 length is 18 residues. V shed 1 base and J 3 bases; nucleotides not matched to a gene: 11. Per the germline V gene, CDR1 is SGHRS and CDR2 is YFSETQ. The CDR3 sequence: CASSLKPGQGARGYEQYF. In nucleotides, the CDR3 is TGCGCCAGCAGCTTGAAACCGGGACAGGGGGCGAGGGGCTACGAGCAGTACTTC. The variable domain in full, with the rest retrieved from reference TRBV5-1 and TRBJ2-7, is KAGVTQTPRYLIKTRGQQVTLSCSPISGHRSVSWYQQTPGQGLQFLFEYFSETQRNKGNFPGRFSGRQFSNSRSEMNVSTLELGDSALYLCASSLKPGQGARGYEQYFGPGTRLTVT.

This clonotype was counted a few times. The CDR3 nucleotides read TGCAGTGCTAGAGACACCGCCTGGGGCGAGCAGTACTTC. Protein: CSARDTAWGEQYF. This chain connects TRBV20-1 to TRBJ2-7; D remains unclear. Looked up from germline, CDR1 is DFQATT and CDR2 is SNEGSKA (reference sequence). The CDR3 runs 13 residues. V dropped 0 bases and J dropped 6 bases, with 12 bases sitting between them.

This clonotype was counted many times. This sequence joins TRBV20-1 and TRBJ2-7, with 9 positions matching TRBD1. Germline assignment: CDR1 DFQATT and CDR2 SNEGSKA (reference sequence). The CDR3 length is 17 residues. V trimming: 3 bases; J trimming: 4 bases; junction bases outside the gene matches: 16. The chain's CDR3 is CSASVTGGQGTPYEQYF. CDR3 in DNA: TGCAGTGCTAGTGTCACCGGGGGACAGGGTACTCCATACGAGCAGTACTTC.

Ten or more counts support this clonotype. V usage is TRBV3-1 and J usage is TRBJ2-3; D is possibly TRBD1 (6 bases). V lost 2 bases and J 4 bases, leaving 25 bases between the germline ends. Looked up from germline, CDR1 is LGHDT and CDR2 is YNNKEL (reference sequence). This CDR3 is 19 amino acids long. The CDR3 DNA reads TGTGCCAGCAGCCAACCCCCACGGAGTTCTAGCAAGGGGGCAGATACGCAGTATTTT. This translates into CASSQPPRSSSKGADTQYF.

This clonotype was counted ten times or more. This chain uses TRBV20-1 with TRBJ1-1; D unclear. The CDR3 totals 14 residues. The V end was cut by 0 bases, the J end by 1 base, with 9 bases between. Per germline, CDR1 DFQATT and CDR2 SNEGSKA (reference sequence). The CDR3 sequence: CSARDGTTNTEAFF. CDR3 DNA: TGCAGTGCTAGAGATGGAACAACGAACACTGAAGCTTTCTTT.

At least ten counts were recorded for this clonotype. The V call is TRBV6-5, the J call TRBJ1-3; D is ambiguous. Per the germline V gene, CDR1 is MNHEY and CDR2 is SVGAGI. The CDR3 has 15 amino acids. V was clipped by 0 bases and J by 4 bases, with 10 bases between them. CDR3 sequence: CASSYSIRGGNTIYF. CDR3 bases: TGTGCCAGCAGTTACTCTATACGAGGCGGAAACACCATATATTTT.

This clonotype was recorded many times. The CDR3 sequence: CASSPRDSEQFF. The CDR3 coding sequence is TGTGCCAGCAGTCCCCGGGACTCCGAGCAGTTCTTC. The V gene is TRBV12-3 or TRBV12-4, the J gene TRBJ2-1; D might be TRBD2 (6 bases). The CDR3 spans 12 residues. The V end lost 5 bases, the J end lost 10 bases, and 12 bases lay between the germline ends.

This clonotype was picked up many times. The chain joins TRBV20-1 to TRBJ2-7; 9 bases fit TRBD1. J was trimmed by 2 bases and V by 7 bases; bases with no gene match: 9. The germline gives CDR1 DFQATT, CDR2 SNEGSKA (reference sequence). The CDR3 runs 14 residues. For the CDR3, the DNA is TGCAGTGTCCCCGGGACAGGGTTTACCTACGAGCAGTACTTC. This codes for CSVPGTGFTYEQYF.

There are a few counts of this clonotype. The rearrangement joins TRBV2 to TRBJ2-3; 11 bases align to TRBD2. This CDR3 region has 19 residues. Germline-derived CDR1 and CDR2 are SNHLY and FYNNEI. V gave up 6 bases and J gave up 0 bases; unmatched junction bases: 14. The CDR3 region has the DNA TGTGCCAGCAGGGAAATTCAAAGGACTAGCGGGCTTAGCACAGATACGCAGTATTTT. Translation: CASREIQRTSGLSTDTQYF.

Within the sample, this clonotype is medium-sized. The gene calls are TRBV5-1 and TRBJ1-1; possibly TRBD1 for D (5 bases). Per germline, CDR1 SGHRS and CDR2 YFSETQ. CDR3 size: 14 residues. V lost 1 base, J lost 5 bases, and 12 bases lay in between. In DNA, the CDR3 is TGCGCCAGCAGCTTGCAAGGGGCGGGTACTGAAGCTTTCTTT. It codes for CASSLQGAGTEAFF. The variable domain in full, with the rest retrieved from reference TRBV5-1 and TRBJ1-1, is KAGVTQTPRYLIKTRGQQVTLSCSPISGHRSVSWYQQTPGQGLQFLFEYFSETQRNKGNFPGRFSGRQFSNSRSEMNVSTLELGDSALYLCASSLQGAGTEAFFGQGTRLTVV.

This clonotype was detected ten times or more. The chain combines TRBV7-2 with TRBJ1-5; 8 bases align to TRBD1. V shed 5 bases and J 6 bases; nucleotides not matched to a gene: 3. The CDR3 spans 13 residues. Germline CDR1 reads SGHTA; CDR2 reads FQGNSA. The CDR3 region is CASSKTGVQPQHF. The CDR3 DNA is TGTGCCAGCAGCAAGACAGGGGTTCAGCCCCAGCATTTT.

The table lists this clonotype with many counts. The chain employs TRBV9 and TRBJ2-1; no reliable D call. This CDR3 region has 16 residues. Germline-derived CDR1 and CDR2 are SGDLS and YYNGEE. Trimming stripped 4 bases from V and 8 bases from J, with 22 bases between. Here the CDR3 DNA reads TGTGCCAGCAGCCCCGGGCCGGGTCCTCGGAAGGATGAGCAGTTCTTC. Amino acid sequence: CASSPGPGPRKDEQFF.